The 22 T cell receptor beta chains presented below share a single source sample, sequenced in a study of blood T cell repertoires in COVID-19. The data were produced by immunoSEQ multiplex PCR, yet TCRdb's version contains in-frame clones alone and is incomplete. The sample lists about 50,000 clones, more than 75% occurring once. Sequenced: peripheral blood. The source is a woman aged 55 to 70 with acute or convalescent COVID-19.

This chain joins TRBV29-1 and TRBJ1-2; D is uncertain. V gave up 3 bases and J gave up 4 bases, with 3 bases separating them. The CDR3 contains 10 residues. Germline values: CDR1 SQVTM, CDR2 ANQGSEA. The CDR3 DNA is TGCAGCGTTGACGGCTATGGCTACACCTTC. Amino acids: CSVDGYGYTF.

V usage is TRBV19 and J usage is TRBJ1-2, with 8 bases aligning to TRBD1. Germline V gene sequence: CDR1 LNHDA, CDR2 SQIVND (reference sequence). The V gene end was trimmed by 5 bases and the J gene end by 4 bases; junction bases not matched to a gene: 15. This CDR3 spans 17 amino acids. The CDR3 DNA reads TGTGCCAGTAGTCATTCGCAGGGGGCCCCTCCTATCTATGGCTACACCTTC. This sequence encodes CASSHSQGAPPIYGYTF.

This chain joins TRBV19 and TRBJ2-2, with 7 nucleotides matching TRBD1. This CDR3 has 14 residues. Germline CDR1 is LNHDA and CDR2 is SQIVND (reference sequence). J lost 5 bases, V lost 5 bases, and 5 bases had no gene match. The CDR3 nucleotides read TGTGCCAGTAGTCAGGGGGTCTCGACCGGGGAGCTGTTTTTT. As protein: CASSQGVSTGELFF.

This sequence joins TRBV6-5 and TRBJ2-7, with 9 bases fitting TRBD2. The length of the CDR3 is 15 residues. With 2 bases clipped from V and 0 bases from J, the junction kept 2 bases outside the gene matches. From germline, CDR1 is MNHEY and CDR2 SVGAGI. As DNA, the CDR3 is TGTGCCAGCAGTTACGCGGGAGGGAGCTCCTACGAGCAGTACTTC. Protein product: CASSYAGGSSYEQYF.

DNA of the CDR3: TGTGCCAGCAGCTTAGGCCTGGCAGGGGACACCGGGGAGCTGTTTTTT. It codes for CASSLGLAGDTGELFF. The chain employs TRBV13 and TRBJ2-2; D perhaps matches TRBD1 (6 bases). Germline-derived CDR1 and CDR2 are PRHDT and FYEKMQ (reference sequence). The CDR3 is made up of 16 amino acids. The V gene lost 0 bases and the J gene lost 3 bases, with 11 bases spanning the gap.

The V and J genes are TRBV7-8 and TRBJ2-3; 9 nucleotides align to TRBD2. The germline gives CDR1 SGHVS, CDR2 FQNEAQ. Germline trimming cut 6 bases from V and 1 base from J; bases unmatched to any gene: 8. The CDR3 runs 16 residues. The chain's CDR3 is CASRSGRLAGTDTQYF. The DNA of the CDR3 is TGTGCCAGCAGATCAGGCCGACTAGCGGGCACAGATACGCAGTATTTT. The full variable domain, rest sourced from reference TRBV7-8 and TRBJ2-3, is GAGVSQSPRYKVAKRGQDVALRCDPISGHVSLFWYQQALGQGPEFLTYFQNEAQLDKSGLPSDRFFAERPEGSVSTLKIQRTQQEDSAVYLCASRSGRLAGTDTQYFGPGTRLTVL.

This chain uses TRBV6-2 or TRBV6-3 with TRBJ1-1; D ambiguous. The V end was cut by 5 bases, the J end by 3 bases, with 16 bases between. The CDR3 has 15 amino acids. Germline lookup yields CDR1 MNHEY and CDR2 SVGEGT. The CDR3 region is CASSTITDLDTEAFF. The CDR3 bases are TGTGCCAGCAGTACCATAACAGATCTGGACACTGAAGCTTTCTTT.

The CDR3 DNA reads TGTGCCAGTAGAGACAGGGGAAATCAGCCCCAGCATTTT. Its translation is CASRDRGNQPQHF. The V call is TRBV19, the J call TRBJ1-5, with TRBD1 identical over 8 bases. The CDR3 contains 13 residues. The germline CDR1 and CDR2 sequences are LNHDA and SQIVND (reference sequence). J was trimmed by 4 bases and V by 6 bases; bases with no gene match: 2.

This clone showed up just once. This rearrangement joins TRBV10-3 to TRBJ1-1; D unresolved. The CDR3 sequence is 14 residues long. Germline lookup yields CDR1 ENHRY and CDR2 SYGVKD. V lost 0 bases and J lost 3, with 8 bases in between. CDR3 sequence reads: CAISESSVYTEAFF. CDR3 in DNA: TGTGCCATCAGTGAGTCGTCCGTATACACTGAAGCTTTCTTT.

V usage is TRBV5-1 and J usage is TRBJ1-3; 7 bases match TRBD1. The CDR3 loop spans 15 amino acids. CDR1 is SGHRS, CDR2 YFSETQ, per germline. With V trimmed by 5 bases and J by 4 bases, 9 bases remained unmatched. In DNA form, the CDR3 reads TGCGCCAGCAGGCGTGACCGGGACAGAGGAAACACCATATATTTT. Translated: CASRRDRDRGNTIYF.

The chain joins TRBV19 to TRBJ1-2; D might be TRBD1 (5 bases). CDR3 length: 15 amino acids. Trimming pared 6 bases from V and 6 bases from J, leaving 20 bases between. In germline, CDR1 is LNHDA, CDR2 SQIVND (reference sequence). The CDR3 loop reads CASRPFRGGFDGYTF. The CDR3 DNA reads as TGTGCCAGTAGGCCCTTTAGGGGTGGTTTCGATGGCTACACCTTC.

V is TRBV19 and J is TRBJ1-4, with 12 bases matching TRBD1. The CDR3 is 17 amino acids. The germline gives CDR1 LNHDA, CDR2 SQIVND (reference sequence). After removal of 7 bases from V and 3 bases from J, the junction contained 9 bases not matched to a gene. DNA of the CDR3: TGTGCCAGTACGGGGACAGGGGGCGCGGGGTCTAATGAAAAACTGTTTTTT. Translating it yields CASTGTGGAGSNEKLFF.

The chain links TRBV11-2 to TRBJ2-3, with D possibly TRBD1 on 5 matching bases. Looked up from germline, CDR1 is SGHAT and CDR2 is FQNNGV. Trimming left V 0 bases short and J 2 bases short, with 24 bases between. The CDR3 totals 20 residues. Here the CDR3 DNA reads TGTGCCAGCAGCTTAGATTTGGGGCCACACCCCCTTCCCGTCACAGATACGCAGTATTTT. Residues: CASSLDLGPHPLPVTDTQYF.

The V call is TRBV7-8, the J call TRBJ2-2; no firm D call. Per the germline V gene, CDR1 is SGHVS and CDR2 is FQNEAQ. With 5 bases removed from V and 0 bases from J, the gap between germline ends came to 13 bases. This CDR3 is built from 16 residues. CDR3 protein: CASSPQASTNTGELFF. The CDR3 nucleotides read TGTGCCAGCAGCCCCCAGGCATCTACGAACACCGGGGAGCTGTTTTTT.

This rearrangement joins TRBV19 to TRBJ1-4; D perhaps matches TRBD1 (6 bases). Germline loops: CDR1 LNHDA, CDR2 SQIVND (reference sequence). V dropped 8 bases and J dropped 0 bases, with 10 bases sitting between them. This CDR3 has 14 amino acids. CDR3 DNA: TGTGCCAGTGAGGACAGTTCAACTAATGAAAAACTGTTTTTT. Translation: CASEDSSTNEKLFF.

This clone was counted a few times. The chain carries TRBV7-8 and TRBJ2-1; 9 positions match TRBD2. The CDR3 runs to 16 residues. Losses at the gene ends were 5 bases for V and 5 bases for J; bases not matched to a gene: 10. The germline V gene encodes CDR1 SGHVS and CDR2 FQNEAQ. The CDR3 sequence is CASSKRLLAGNNEQFF. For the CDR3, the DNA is TGTGCCAGCAGCAAAAGGTTGCTAGCGGGAAACAATGAGCAGTTCTTC.

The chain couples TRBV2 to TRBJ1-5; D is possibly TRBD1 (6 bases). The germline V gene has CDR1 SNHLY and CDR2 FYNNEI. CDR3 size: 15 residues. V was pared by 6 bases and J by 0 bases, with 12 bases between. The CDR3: CASRGRTDSNQPQHF. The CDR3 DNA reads TGTGCCAGCAGGGGACGGACAGATAGCAATCAGCCCCAGCATTTT.

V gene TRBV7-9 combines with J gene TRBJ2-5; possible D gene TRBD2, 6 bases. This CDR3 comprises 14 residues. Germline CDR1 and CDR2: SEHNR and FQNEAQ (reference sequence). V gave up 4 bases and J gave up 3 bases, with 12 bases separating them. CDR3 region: CASSSGLPEETQYF. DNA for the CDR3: TGTGCCAGCAGCTCGGGACTCCCCGAAGAGACCCAGTACTTC.

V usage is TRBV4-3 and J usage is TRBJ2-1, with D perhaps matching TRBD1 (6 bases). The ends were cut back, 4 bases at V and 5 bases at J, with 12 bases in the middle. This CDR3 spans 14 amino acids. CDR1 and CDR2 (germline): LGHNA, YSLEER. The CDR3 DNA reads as TGCGCCAGCAGCCGCGGACAGTTTAACAATGAGCAGTTCTTC. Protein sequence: CASSRGQFNNEQFF.

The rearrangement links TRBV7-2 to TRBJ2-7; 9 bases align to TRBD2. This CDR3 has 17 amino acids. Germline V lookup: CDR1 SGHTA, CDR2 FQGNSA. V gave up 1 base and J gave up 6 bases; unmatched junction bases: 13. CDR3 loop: CASSLEGLAGTLREQYF. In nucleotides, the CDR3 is TGTGCCAGCAGCTTAGAAGGTCTAGCGGGAACTCTCCGCGAGCAGTACTTC.

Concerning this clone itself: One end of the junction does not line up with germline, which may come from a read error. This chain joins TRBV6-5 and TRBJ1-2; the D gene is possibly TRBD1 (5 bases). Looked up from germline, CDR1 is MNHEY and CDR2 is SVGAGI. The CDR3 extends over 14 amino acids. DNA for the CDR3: TGTGCCAGCAGCTACTCGACAGCACACTATGGCTACACCTTC. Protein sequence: CASSYSTAHYGYTF.

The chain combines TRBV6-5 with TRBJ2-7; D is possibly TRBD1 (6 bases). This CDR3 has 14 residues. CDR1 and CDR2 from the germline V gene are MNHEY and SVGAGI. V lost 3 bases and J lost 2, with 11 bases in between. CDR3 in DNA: TGTGCCAGCAGTTATAGGGACAAGGCCTACGAGCAGTACTTC. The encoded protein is CASSYRDKAYEQYF.